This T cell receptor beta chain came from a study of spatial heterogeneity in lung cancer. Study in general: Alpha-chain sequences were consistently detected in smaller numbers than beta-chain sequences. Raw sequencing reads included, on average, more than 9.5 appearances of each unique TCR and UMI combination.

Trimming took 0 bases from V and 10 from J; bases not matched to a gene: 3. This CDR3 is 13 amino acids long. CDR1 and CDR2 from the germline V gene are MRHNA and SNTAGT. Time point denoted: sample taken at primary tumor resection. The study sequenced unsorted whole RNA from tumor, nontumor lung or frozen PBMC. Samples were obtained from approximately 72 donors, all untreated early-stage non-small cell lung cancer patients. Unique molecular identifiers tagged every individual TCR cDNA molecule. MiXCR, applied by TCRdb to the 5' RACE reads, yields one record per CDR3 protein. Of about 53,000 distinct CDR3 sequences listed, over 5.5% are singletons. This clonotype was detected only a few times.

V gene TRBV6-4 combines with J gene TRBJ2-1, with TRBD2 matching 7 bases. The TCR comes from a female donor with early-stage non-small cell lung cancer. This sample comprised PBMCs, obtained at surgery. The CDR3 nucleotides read TGTGCCAGCAGTGACTCGACGCGGGGGGAGCAGTTCTTC. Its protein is CASSDSTRGEQFF.